This T cell receptor (beta chain) is drawn from a study of T cell repertoires in cytomegalovirus infection. As for the study in general: Recently described HLA-C-restricted plus well-studied HLA-B-restricted CMV epitopes were used.

Study-level points and caveats: The cumulative frequency of public TCR beta families distinguished individuals who carried CMV together with the relevant HLA.

Each CDR3 protein is one row after TCRdb ran MiXCR on the reads. In the table there are around 750,000 distinct CDR3 sequences, 30% to 35% of which are singletons. Remarks on this clonotype: The antigen is unknown.

This specimen consisted of cultured CD8+ T cells from PBMCs, obtained from culture after CMV antigen stimulation. This sequence was found in a human donor in good health (CMV status not recorded). Some clones in this sample may be carry-over from other donors' samples.

The CDR3 bases are TGTGCCATCAAAGAACCACAGGGGAAGCTGCACACCATATATTTT. Translated, it gives CAIKEPQGKLHTIYF. This chain uses TRBV10-3 with TRBJ1-3, with TRBD1 matching over 7 bases. After removal of 7 bases from V and 8 bases from J, the junction contained 14 bases not matched to a gene. The CDR3 contains 15 residues. Per germline, CDR1 ENHRY and CDR2 SYGVKD.